Below are 30 T cell receptor beta chains sequenced from a single sample in a study of blood T cells in healthy people across ages. Sample-barcoded 5' priming and a J-beta primer mix drove a second PCR of 7 to 11 cycles. TCRdb fed the 5' RACE reads into MiXCR, producing one record per CDR3 protein. The sample carries more than 1 million distinct CDR3 sequences, 45% recorded once. Sequencing was performed on blood. The source of these receptors is a woman aged 55-70 years in good health.

Concerning this clonotype: Compared with germline, one end of the junction differs, possibly owing to a read error. The genes are TRBV5-6 and TRBJ2-7; 11 nucleotides agree with TRBD2. The CDR3 extends over 16 amino acids. The V gene's germline CDR1 is SGHDT and CDR2 YYEEEE. In DNA form, the CDR3 reads TGTGCCAGCAGCTTAGAGGGGACTAGCGGTTACTACGAGCAGTGCTTC. Amino acid sequence: CASSLEGTSGYYEQCF.

Only a few counts were recorded for this clonotype. V usage is TRBV12-3 or TRBV12-4 and J usage is TRBJ2-3, with a weak D call TRBD1 (5 bases). V gave up 6 bases and J gave up 0 bases, with 10 bases separating them. CDR3 size: 14 residues. The CDR3: CASRQGSSTDTQYF. DNA of the CDR3: TGTGCCAGCAGGCAGGGCTCTAGCACAGATACGCAGTATTTT.

This clonotype was detected a few times. This chain joins TRBV29-1 and TRBJ2-1; no clear D gene. V lost 3 bases and J lost 0, with 9 bases in between. The length of the CDR3 is 14 residues. Germline V CDR1 and CDR2: SQVTM, ANQGSEA. The CDR3 sequence is CSVDGLSSYNEQFF. The CDR3 bases are TGCAGCGTTGACGGCCTGAGCTCCTACAATGAGCAGTTCTTC.

With regard to this clonotype: The junction departs from germline at one end; a sequencing error may be responsible. The chain is built from TRBV6-5 and TRBJ1-2; D not certain. Germline V gene sequence: CDR1 MNHEY, CDR2 SVGAGI. The CDR3 consists of 14 residues. The CDR3 bases are TGTGCCAGCAGTGACTCTAGGCAGAACTATGGCTACACCTTC. Amino acids: CASSDSRQNYGYTF.

This clonotype was seen only once. CDR3 nucleotides: TGCGCCAGCAGCTTGGCCACAGGACAGGGAATTGTGGGCCGGTACCATGAGCAGTTCTTC. Amino acid sequence: CASSLATGQGIVGRYHEQFF. The V and J genes are TRBV5-1 and TRBJ2-1; TRBD1 matches at 8 bases. Germline V gene sequence: CDR1 SGHRS, CDR2 YFSETQ. Trimming cost V 0 bases and J 8 bases; bases outside gene matches: 22. The CDR3 runs 20 residues. The variable domain in full, with the rest retrieved from reference TRBV5-1 and TRBJ2-1, is KAGVTQTPRYLIKTRGQQVTLSCSPISGHRSVSWYQQTPGQGLQFLFEYFSETQRNKGNFPGRFSGRQFSNSRSEMNVSTLELGDSALYLCASSLATGQGIVGRYHEQFFGPGTRLTVL.

V is TRBV6-2 or TRBV6-3 and J is TRBJ2-5; D is ambiguous. The DNA end favors TRBJ2-7, so the J call may be wrong. The CDR3 contains 13 residues. Germline V lookup: CDR1 MNHEY, CDR2 SVGEGT. Written as DNA, the CDR3 is TGTGCCAGCAGTGACGTTGTGTTTTACGAGCAGTACTTC. Its protein product is CASSDVVFYEQYF.

The chain links TRBV4-1 to TRBJ2-1; 7 nucleotides align to TRBD1. The end of the DNA aligns better with TRBJ2-7, so the J call may be wrong. The CDR3 contains 18 residues. Germline V gene lookup returns CDR1 MGHRA and CDR2 YSYEKL. The CDR3 nucleotides are TGCGCCAGCAGCCAGTTTGACAGGGCCCCCGACTCCTACAATGAGCAGTACTTC. Protein sequence: CASSQFDRAPDSYNEQYF.

The chain is built from TRBV28 and TRBJ2-3; weak D call: TRBD2 (5 bases). Germline V CDR1 and CDR2: MDHEN, SYDVKM. The CDR3 sequence is 12 residues long. Trimming removed 5 bases from V and 10 bases from J, with 13 bases in between. CDR3 region: CASSPARGPQYF. The CDR3 DNA sequence: TGTGCCAGCAGTCCTGCCCGGGGTCCGCAGTATTTT.

For the CDR3, the DNA is TGTGCCAGCAGCCAGCCGGGGACAGAGGATATCAACGGCTACACCTTC. Translation: CASSQPGTEDINGYTF. J is TRBJ1-2 and V is TRBV28, with 7 bases lining up with TRBD1. J gave up 8 bases and V 6 bases, and 18 bases lay outside the gene matches. This CDR3 is built from 16 residues. CDR1 is MDHEN and CDR2 is SYDVKM in the germline V gene.

About this clonotype: A read error is possible here, since a much larger clone lies one base away. The chain links TRBV25-1 to TRBJ2-5, with 12 bases identical to TRBD2. The CDR3 is 14 residues long. The V and J ends lost 5 bases and 4 bases, in that order; junction bases with no gene match: 2. Germline V CDR1 and CDR2: MGHDK, SYGVNS. The CDR3 DNA reads TGTGCCAGCAGTACGGGACTAGCGGGAGAGACCCAGTACTTC. Translation gives CASSTGLAGETQYF.

The chain is built from TRBV14 and TRBJ2-7; possible D gene TRBD1, 6 bases. Trimming removed 1 base at V and 0 bases at J, with 13 bases between. Per germline, CDR1 SGHDN and CDR2 FVKESK. The CDR3 is 16 residues long. In DNA form, the CDR3 reads TGTGCCAGCAGCCAAGCTCTAGGGGGAACCTCCTACGAGCAGTACTTC. Its protein is CASSQALGGTSYEQYF. The whole variable domain, filled in from reference TRBV14 and TRBJ2-7, reads EAGVTQFPSHSVIEKGQTVTLRCDPISGHDNLYWYRRVMGKEIKFLLHFVKESKQDESGMPNNRFLAERTGGTYSTLKVQPAELEDSGVYFCASSQALGGTSYEQYFGPGTRLTVT.

The rearrangement joins TRBV20-1 to TRBJ2-5; unclear D gene. The CDR3 is 15 residues long. Germline CDR1 DFQATT, CDR2 SNEGSKA (reference sequence). Trimming shortened V by 3 bases and J by 1 base, and 15 bases separated the two germline ends. The CDR3 region has the DNA TGCAGTGCTAGTGGTTCGCAGGTCCTCCAAGAGACCCAGTACTTC. Protein: CSASGSQVLQETQYF.

This clonotype occurred a few times. The chain recombines TRBV4-2 with TRBJ2-4, with D unclear. The tail of the sequence fits TRBJ2-7 better, so the J call may be wrong. Germline loops: CDR1 LGHNA, CDR2 YNFKEQ. The CDR3 runs 17 residues. CDR3 residues: CASSQDLKQPKIDEQYF. The CDR3 region has the DNA TGTGCCAGCAGCCAAGATCTAAAACAGCCGAAGATCGACGAGCAGTACTTC.

The V call is TRBV6-1, the J call TRBJ2-7, with TRBD2 as a possible D gene (6 bases). CDR3 length equals 15 residues. V lost 6 bases to trimming and J lost 0 bases, with 15 bases between them. Germline CDR1 reads MNHNS; CDR2 reads SASEGT. CDR3 residues: CASREGLPSSYEQYF. The CDR3 bases are TGTGCCAGCAGGGAGGGCCTCCCGAGCTCCTACGAGCAGTACTTC.

As to this clonotype: A much larger clone lies one base from this, so it may be a read error. The J gene is TRBJ2-5, the V gene TRBV29-1; 8 bases line up with TRBD2. V lost 7 bases, J lost 11 bases, and 18 bases stayed unmatched. The CDR3 is made up of 14 amino acids. Germline V gene data show CDR1 as SQVTM and CDR2 as ANQGSEA. CDR3 loop: CSGRGGRLPNEQYF. CDR3 nucleotides: TGCAGCGGGAGGGGCGGGAGGCTTCCCAATGAGCAGTACTTC.

The chain has TRBV7-2 and TRBJ2-2; weak D call: TRBD2 (6 bases). Germline V gene sequence: CDR1 SGHTA, CDR2 FQGNSA. CDR3 length equals 16 residues. V gave up 2 bases and J gave up 7 bases, with 17 bases separating them. The DNA for the CDR3 is TGTGCCAGCAGCTTAACGTCGGGAGTAAACGGCGGGGAGCTGTTTTTT. Translated: CASSLTSGVNGGELFF.

The chain recombines TRBV29-1 with TRBJ1-2; no clear D. V was pared by 1 base and J by 2 bases, with 11 bases between. This CDR3 is built from 14 residues. CDR1 is SQVTM and CDR2 is ANQGSEA in the germline V gene. The CDR3 reads CSVEALGKNYGYTF. The CDR3 region has the DNA TGCAGCGTTGAAGCCCTCGGCAAGAACTATGGCTACACCTTC.

V and J are TRBV29-1 and TRBJ2-1; tentatively, D is TRBD1 (6 bases). CDR3 size: 13 residues. V was trimmed by 6 bases and J by 7 bases, leaving 16 bases between them. CDR1 is SQVTM, CDR2 ANQGSEA, per germline. CDR3 coding DNA: TGCAGCGTCGCTCAGTATAGGGGGAATGAGCAGTTCTTC. Amino acid sequence: CSVAQYRGNEQFF.

V usage is TRBV7-9 and J usage is TRBJ1-1, with TRBD1 identical over 7 bases. V lost 4 bases, J lost 1 base, and 6 bases stayed unmatched. The CDR3 length is 15 residues. Germline V lookup: CDR1 SEHNR, CDR2 FQNEAQ (reference sequence). CDR3 nucleotide sequence: TGTGCCAGCAGCTCGCCCGGGACAGCGAACACTGAAGCTTTCTTT. Amino acids: CASSSPGTANTEAFF.

The CDR3 is CASSWGTGSNEKLFF. The CDR3 bases are TGTGCCAGCAGCTGGGGGACAGGCTCTAATGAAAAACTGTTTTTT. This chain uses TRBV7-8 with TRBJ1-4; the match to TRBD1 covers 8 bases. This CDR3 has 15 residues. J lost 3 bases, V lost 4 bases, and 4 bases had no gene match. The germline V gene encodes CDR1 SGHVS and CDR2 FQNEAQ.

The CDR3 DNA is TGCAGTGCTAGAGCGGGGACAGGGGGTAATTCACCCCTCCACTTT. It encodes CSARAGTGGNSPLHF. The chain recombines TRBV20-1 with TRBJ1-6; 11 positions match TRBD1. This CDR3 comprises 15 residues. The trim removed 1 base at V and 6 bases at J, leaving 2 bases unmatched. The V gene's germline CDR1 is DFQATT and CDR2 SNEGSKA (reference sequence).

This clonotype has just a few counts. The rearrangement uses TRBV21-1 and TRBJ2-7; the listed D gene, TRBD2, was not tested against the DNA. TRBV21-1 is flagged as a pseudogene. The CDR3 totals 16 residues. CDR3 in DNA: TGTGCCAGCAGCAAAGCGCGGGCTAGCGGGAGCCACGAGCAGTACTTC. Translated: CASSKARASGSHEQYF.

This clonotype has only one observation. One end of the junction does not line up with germline, which may come from a read error. This chain links TRBV12-3 or TRBV12-4 with TRBJ2-5, with 9 nucleotides matching TRBD2. This CDR3 comprises 13 residues. The CDR3 spells CAGSTLAGSVQYF. For the CDR3, the DNA is TGTGCCGGCAGTACCCTAGCGGGAAGCGTGCAGTACTTC.

The chain carries TRBV5-5 and TRBJ1-4; D gene unclear. Trimming shortened V by 5 bases and J by 0 bases, and 14 bases separated the two germline ends. CDR1 SGHKS and CDR2 YYEKEE come from the germline V gene (reference sequence). The CDR3 contains 16 residues. CDR3 coding DNA: TGTGCCAGCAGTCCCCTGTCGGGCGCAACTAATGAAAAACTGTTTTTT. Translation: CASSPLSGATNEKLFF.

This clonotype was found once. This chain uses TRBV9 with TRBJ2-5, with TRBD2 matching over 7 bases. Germline-derived CDR1 and CDR2 are SGDLS and YYNGEE. This CDR3 spans 15 amino acids. J was trimmed by 2 bases and V by 4 bases; bases with no gene match: 8. CDR3 DNA: TGTGCCAGCAGCACCCGGGACTATGCGCAAGAGACCCAGTACTTC. It specifies CASSTRDYAQETQYF.

The chain links TRBV2 to TRBJ2-4; D is possibly TRBD2 (7 bases). There are 17 residues in the CDR3. V was shortened by 2 bases and J by 9 bases, with 23 bases between the two germline ends. Germline CDR1 is SNHLY and CDR2 is FYNNEI. The CDR3 region has the DNA TGTGCCAGCAGTGAAAACCCACCAACGGGGGGCTGGGGCATTCAGTACTTC. It yields the protein CASSENPPTGGWGIQYF. The full variable domain, in which reference TRBV2 and TRBJ2-4 provide the parts outside the CDR3, is EPEVTQTPSHQVTQMGQEVILRCVPISNHLYFYWYRQILGQKVEFLVSFYNNEISEKSEIFDDQFSVERPDGSNFTLKIRSTKLEDSAMYFCASSENPPTGGWGIQYFGAGTRLSVL.

The chain uses TRBV6-1 and TRBJ1-4; tentative D call: TRBD1 (6 bases). CDR1 MNHNS and CDR2 SASEGT come from the germline V gene. The CDR3 loop spans 13 amino acids. Deletions cut 8 bases from V and 10 bases from J, with 17 bases between. The CDR3 nucleotides are TGTGCCAGCTACAGGGAGTCGGTGGGAAAACTGTTTTTT. Its translation is CASYRESVGKLFF.

This sequence joins TRBV20-1 and TRBJ2-1; tentative D call: TRBD2 (6 bases). CDR1 is DFQATT, CDR2 SNEGSKA, per germline (reference sequence). This CDR3 region has 17 residues. The V and J ends lost 3 bases and 0 bases respectively, with 18 bases between them. The CDR3 loop reads CSASPGVRLDSYNEQFF. The CDR3 bases are TGCAGTGCTAGCCCGGGGGTTAGACTCGACTCCTACAATGAGCAGTTCTTC.

A single count supports this clonotype. The chain links TRBV5-1 to TRBJ2-1; TRBD2 aligns across 7 bases. The J call is in doubt because the DNA end fits TRBJ2-7 better. Germline V gene data show CDR1 as SGHRS and CDR2 as YFSETQ. The CDR3 has 17 amino acids. The CDR3 nucleotides are TGCGCCAGCAGCTGGATCCCCCGCGGGAGCTCCTACAATGAGCAGTACTTC. The encoded protein is CASSWIPRGSSYNEQYF.

With regard to this clonotype: As the CDR3 is not closed by the conserved phenylalanine or tryptophan, this likely results from a read error. The chain employs TRBV6-2 or TRBV6-3 and TRBJ2-1, with 13 bases fitting TRBD2. Looked up from germline, CDR1 is MNHEY and CDR2 is SVGEGT. The junction had 6 bases not matched to a gene; V was cut back by 9 bases and J by 4 bases. This CDR3 spans 15 amino acids. As DNA, the CDR3 is TGTGCCAGTCTCCCGGGACTAGCGGGATACAATGAGCAGTTCTTA. Translation: CASLPGLAGYNEQFL.